The present entry profiles one TCR beta chain with its context. Its antigen is not known. The data were obtained in a study of tumor and adjacent non-tumor tissue in lung cancer. The study's findings and limits: In normal lung, the top 100 clones were significantly more dominant than in tumor.

The template was RNA from unsorted bulk tissue. TCRbeta libraries were built with three rounds of nested PCR, modified from ARM-PCR. TCRdb fed the multiplex PCR reads into MiXCR, producing one record per CDR3 protein. Among tens of thousands of distinct CDR3 sequences listed, roughly 66% were seen once. Germline values: CDR1 MNHEY, CDR2 SMNVEV (reference sequence). This CDR3 is 16 amino acids long. Trimming took off 3 bases at V and 3 bases at J, with 15 bases between the two ends. The chain couples TRBV27 to TRBJ1-5; D remains ambiguous. The receptor comes from a man in his sixties with non-small cell lung cancer. The sequencing input was lung tumor tissue. CDR3 in DNA: TGTGCCAGCAGTTTGTTTGGTCCGGGATACAATCAGCCCCAGCATTTT. It encodes CASSLFGPGYNQPQHF.